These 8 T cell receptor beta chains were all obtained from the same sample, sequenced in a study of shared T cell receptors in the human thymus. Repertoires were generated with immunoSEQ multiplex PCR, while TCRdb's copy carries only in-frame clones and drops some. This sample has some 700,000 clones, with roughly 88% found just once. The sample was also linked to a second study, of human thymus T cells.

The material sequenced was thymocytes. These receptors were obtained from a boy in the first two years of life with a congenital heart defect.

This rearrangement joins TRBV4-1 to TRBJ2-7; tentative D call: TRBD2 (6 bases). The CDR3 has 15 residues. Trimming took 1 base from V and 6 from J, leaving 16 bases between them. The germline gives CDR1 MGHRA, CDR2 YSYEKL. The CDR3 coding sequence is TGCGCCAGCAGCCAAGGGAGTAGCGGTGTCTGCGAGCAGTACTTC. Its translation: CASSQGSSGVCEQYF.

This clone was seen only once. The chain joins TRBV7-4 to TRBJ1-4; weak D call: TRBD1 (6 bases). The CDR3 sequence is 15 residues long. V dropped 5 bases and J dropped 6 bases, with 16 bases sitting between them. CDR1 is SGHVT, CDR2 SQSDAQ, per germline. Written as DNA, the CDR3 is TGTGCCAGCAGCCCTCCGGGGGGGCTGGATGAAAAACTGTTTTTT. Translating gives CASSPPGGLDEKLFF.

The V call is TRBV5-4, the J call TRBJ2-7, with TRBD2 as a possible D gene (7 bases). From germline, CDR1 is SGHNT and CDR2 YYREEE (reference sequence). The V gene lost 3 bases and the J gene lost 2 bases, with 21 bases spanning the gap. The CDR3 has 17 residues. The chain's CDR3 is CASSSGGERDPAYEQYF. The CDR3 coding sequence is TGTGCCAGCAGCTCTGGGGGCGAGCGGGACCCTGCCTACGAGCAGTACTTC.

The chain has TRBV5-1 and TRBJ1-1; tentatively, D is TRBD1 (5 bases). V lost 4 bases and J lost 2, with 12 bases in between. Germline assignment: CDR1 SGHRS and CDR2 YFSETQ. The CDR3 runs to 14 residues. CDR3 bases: TGCGCCAGCAGCGGAAGACAGCAAAACACTGAAGCTTTCTTT. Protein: CASSGRQQNTEAFF.

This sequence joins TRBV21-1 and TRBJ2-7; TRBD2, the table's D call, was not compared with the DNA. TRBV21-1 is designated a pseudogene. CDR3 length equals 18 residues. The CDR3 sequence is CASSKFCLAGNSGYEQYF. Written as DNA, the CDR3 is TGTGCCAGCAGCAAATTTTGTCTAGCGGGAAATTCGGGTTACGAGCAGTACTTC.

The chain's CDR3 is CASSLLPTGFLDSTGELFF. The CDR3 region has the DNA TGTGCCAGCAGCTTACTTCCTACAGGCTTTTTGGATTCCACCGGGGAGCTGTTTTTT. J is TRBJ2-2 and V is TRBV7-3; D perhaps matches TRBD1 (5 bases). Germline lookup yields CDR1 SGHTA and CDR2 FQGTGA. V dropped 2 bases and J dropped 4 bases, with 23 bases sitting between them. This CDR3 has 19 residues.

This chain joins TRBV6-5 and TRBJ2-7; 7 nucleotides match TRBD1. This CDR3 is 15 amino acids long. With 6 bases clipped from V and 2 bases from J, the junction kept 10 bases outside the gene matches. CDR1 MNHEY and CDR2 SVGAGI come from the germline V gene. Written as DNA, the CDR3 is TGTGCCAGCAGCCGAGGGGGCCACTGGACCTACGAGCAGTACTTC. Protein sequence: CASSRGGHWTYEQYF.

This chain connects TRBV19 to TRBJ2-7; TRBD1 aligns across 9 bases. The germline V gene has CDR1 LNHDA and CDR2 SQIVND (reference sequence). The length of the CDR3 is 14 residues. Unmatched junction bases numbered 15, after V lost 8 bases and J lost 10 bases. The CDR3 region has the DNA TGTGCCAGTCGCTATACAGGGGGCCACGGCGGTCAGTACTTC. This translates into CASRYTGGHGGQYF.